The sequence of this T cell receptor (beta chain) was determined in a study of shared clonotypes between healthy human individuals. The V and J ends lost 10 bases and 1 base respectively, with 9 bases between them. There are 12 residues in the CDR3. Germline CDR1 and CDR2: ENHRY and SYGVKD. The table came from immunoSEQ multiplex PCR; TCRdb's copy has only in-frame clones and leaves some out. The table includes a few hundred thousand clones, about 97% detected once. This TCR derives from a man younger than 40 in good health. Material for sequencing was memory CD8+ T cells sorted from blood. This sample's subset: CD45RO+ cells pooled with CCR7-negative TemRA cells. This rearrangement joins TRBV10-3 to TRBJ2-3; possibly TRBD1 for D (6 bases). The CDR3 region has the DNA TGTGCCACAGGGGACGGCACAGATACGCAGTATTTT. It is translated as CATGDGTDTQYF.